At least ten counts were recorded for the clone carrying this T cell receptor (beta chain). Its target is unknown. Amplification of TCR beta CDR3 regions was performed using RNA transcripts as template. The primer set for the first-round RT-PCR of the TCR CDR3 was HTBI. TCRdb re-derived calls from the multiplex PCR reads in MiXCR, one entry per CDR3 protein. The sample comprises 300,000 to 450,000 distinct CDR3 sequences, about 15% of which are singletons, and almost 35% rests with the top ten. CDR3 size: 16 residues. The V end lost 1 base, the J end lost 6 bases, and 15 bases lay between the germline ends. CDR1 and CDR2 (germline): SEHNR, FQNEAQ (reference sequence). The record originates from a study of T cells in Graves' hyperthyroidism and ophthalmopathy. Study-level findings and limits: A median roughly six months before onset, the model predicted ophthalmopathy. Blood also showed most of the thyroid clonotypes that were expanded above 0.001. A model of 13 V-J features distinguished ophthalmopathy from stable hyperthyroidism.

It was at first hyperthyroidism diagnosis, before any ophthalmopathy symptoms, that the blood sample was taken. The material sequenced was blood. This chain joins TRBV7-9 and TRBJ1-4, with TRBD1 as a possible D gene (5 bases). The sequence came from a woman younger than 45 with Graves' hyperthyroidism that later progressed to Graves' ophthalmopathy. CDR3 protein: CASSLVQRGADEKLFF. CDR3 DNA sequence: TGTGCCAGCAGCTTAGTTCAACGGGGCGCGGATGAAAAACTGTTTTTT.